One and the same sample provided the 16 T cell receptor beta chains below, sequenced in a study of blood T cells in healthy people across ages. It was with a sample-barcoded 5' primer and a J-beta primer mix that a second PCR of roughly 7 to 12 cycles was run. TCRdb passed the 5' RACE reads through MiXCR, listing each CDR3 protein once. This sample has about a million distinct CDR3 sequences; around 49% occur once, and the top ten carry around 15%. The sample was blood. Source of these receptors: a young man in good health.

The V and J genes are TRBV5-1 and TRBJ2-2; TRBD2 matches at 7 bases. The CDR3 contains 16 residues. Germline CDR1 and CDR2: SGHRS and YFSETQ. The trim removed 4 bases at V and 5 bases at J, leaving 11 bases unmatched. The CDR3 spells CASSPQGGSVTGELFF. The CDR3 DNA sequence: TGCGCCAGCAGCCCCCAGGGAGGGTCGGTGACCGGGGAGCTGTTTTTT.

The chain has TRBV20-1 and TRBJ2-5; D may be TRBD1 (5 bases). CDR1 and CDR2 (germline): DFQATT, SNEGSKA (reference sequence). The CDR3 spans 13 residues. V lost 5 bases to trimming and J lost 7 bases, with 17 bases between them. The CDR3 DNA sequence: TGCAGTGCTGGCCAAGCCGCGCAGGGGACCCAGTACTTC. This codes for CSAGQAAQGTQYF.

The chain's CDR3 is CSARETTITDTQYF. For the CDR3, the DNA is TGCAGTGCAAGGGAGACTACGATCACAGATACGCAGTATTTT. V usage is TRBV20-1 and J usage is TRBJ2-3; possible D gene TRBD2, 5 bases. This CDR3 is 14 amino acids long. V shed 6 bases and J shed 2 bases, with 15 bases lying between them. The germline CDR1 and CDR2 sequences are DFQATT and SNEGSKA (reference sequence).

The chain employs TRBV7-9 and TRBJ1-1, with D tentatively TRBD1 (5 bases). Germline CDR1 reads SEHNR; CDR2 reads FQNEAQ (reference sequence). Trimming took 3 bases from V and 5 from J, leaving 19 bases between them. The CDR3 sequence is 16 residues long. The CDR3 loop reads CASSFLSGGSRTEAFF. CDR3 DNA: TGTGCCAGCAGCTTCTTGTCCGGGGGTTCACGAACTGAAGCTTTCTTT.

This sequence joins TRBV7-3 and TRBJ2-7; 7 nucleotides align to TRBD2. The junction had 8 bases not matched to a gene; V was cut back by 4 bases and J by 2 bases. This CDR3 has 15 amino acids. Germline V gene data show CDR1 as SGHTA and CDR2 as FQGTGA. The CDR3 DNA sequence: TGTGCCAGCAGCTCCATAGGCGGGGGTGCCTACGAGCAGTACTTC. Protein product: CASSSIGGGAYEQYF. Complete variable domain (other parts from reference TRBV7-3 and TRBJ2-7): GAGVSQTPSNKVTEKGKYVELRCDPISGHTALYWYRQSLGQGPEFLIYFQGTGAADDSGLPNDRFFAVRPEGSVSTLKIQRTERGDSAVYLCASSSIGGGAYEQYFGPGTRLTVT.

This clonotype occurred a few times. A much larger clone differs by one base, so this may be a read error. The rearrangement links TRBV4-2 to TRBJ2-1; TRBD1 agrees at 7 bases. Gene TRBJ2-7 matches the end of the DNA better, so the J call may be wrong. The CDR3 has 15 amino acids. Germline V lookup: CDR1 LGHNA, CDR2 YNFKEQ. CDR3 nucleotides: TGTGCCAGCAGCCAGGGGGACAGCTCCTACAATGAGCAGTACTTC. It encodes CASSQGDSSYNEQYF.

This sequence joins TRBV9 and TRBJ2-5, with TRBD2 matching 10 bases. CDR3 length equals 17 residues. Germline V CDR1 and CDR2: SGDLS, YYNGEE. J was trimmed by 7 bases and V by 1 base; bases with no gene match: 13. Here the CDR3 DNA reads TGTGCCAGCAGCGTATTACCTAGCGGGGGAGTTATAGGGACCCAGTACTTC. This encodes CASSVLPSGGVIGTQYF.

The rearrangement links TRBV27 to TRBJ2-7; D is unclear. The CDR3 runs to 16 residues. Germline V gene data show CDR1 as MNHEY and CDR2 as SMNVEV (reference sequence). V lost 6 bases, J lost 7 bases, and 25 bases lay in between. The CDR3 DNA sequence: TGTGCCAGCAGCACTGGACCCCACGATTACTACAATGAGCAGTACTTC. Amino acid sequence: CASSTGPHDYYNEQYF.

V gene TRBV27 combines with J gene TRBJ2-6; TRBD1 is a possible D gene (6 bases). V was trimmed by 6 bases and J by 7 bases, leaving 16 bases between them. CDR1 and CDR2 from the germline V gene are MNHEY and SMNVEV (reference sequence). The CDR3 length is 15 residues. In DNA form, the CDR3 reads TGTGCCAGCAGCCGTGGACAGCCCCGAGCCAACGTCCTGACTTTC. This sequence encodes CASSRGQPRANVLTF. The entire variable domain, with the rest obtained from reference TRBV27 and TRBJ2-6, is as follows: EAQVTQNPRYLITVTGKKLTVTCSQNMNHEYMSWYRQDPGLGLRQIYYSMNVEVTDKGDVPEGYKVSRKEKRNFPLILESPSPNQTSLYFCASSRGQPRANVLTFGAGSRLTVL.

The gene calls are TRBV20-1 and TRBJ1-5; weak D call: TRBD1 (5 bases). The V gene lost 0 bases and the J gene lost 3 bases, with 15 bases spanning the gap. CDR3 length equals 16 residues. CDR1 and CDR2 (germline): DFQATT, SNEGSKA (reference sequence). CDR3 sequence reads: CSARDRDGIINQPQHF. The CDR3 DNA follows: TGCAGTGCTAGAGACCGGGACGGTATAATCAATCAGCCCCAGCATTTT.

This clonotype has just a few counts. The rearrangement joins TRBV27 to TRBJ2-7; tentatively, D is TRBD1 or TRBD2 (5 bases each). V was pared by 2 bases and J by 2 bases, with 10 bases between. This CDR3 has 14 amino acids. The V gene's germline CDR1 is MNHEY and CDR2 SMNVEV (reference sequence). The CDR3 is CASSLPGATYEQYF. CDR3 sequence (DNA): TGTGCCAGCAGTTTACCCGGGGCTACCTACGAGCAGTACTTC.

In regard to this clonotype: A read error may account for a junction end that differs from germline. The chain carries TRBV28 and TRBJ1-5; D unresolved. Germline V gene sequence: CDR1 MDHEN, CDR2 SYDVKM. This CDR3 comprises 12 residues. The DNA for the CDR3 is TGTGCCAGCAGTCTAAACAATCAGCTCCAGCATTTT. Its protein is CASSLNNQLQHF.

This clonotype was counted a single time. The V and J genes are TRBV2 and TRBJ2-7, with D possibly matching TRBD2 (6 bases). The J call is doubtful: the DNA matches TRBJ2-4 better. Germline V CDR1 and CDR2: SNHLY, FYNNEI. This CDR3 is 15 amino acids long. DNA of the CDR3: TGTGCCAACAGCCCCCCCAGCGGGTTAGAGAACATTCAGTACTTC. Protein sequence: CANSPPSGLENIQYF.

This clonotype was seen ten or more times. This rearrangement joins TRBV29-1 to TRBJ2-5, with 10 bases fitting TRBD1. The germline CDR1 and CDR2 sequences are SQVTM and ANQGSEA. The CDR3 has 15 residues. After removal of 4 bases from V and 2 bases from J, the junction contained 7 bases not matched to a gene. The DNA for the CDR3 is TGCAGCGTTGTGTTAAGGACAGGGGGTCAAGAGACCCAGTACTTC. Residues: CSVVLRTGGQETQYF. The variable domain in full, with the rest retrieved from reference TRBV29-1 and TRBJ2-5, is SAVISQKPSRDICQRGTSLTIQCQVDSQVTMMFWYRQQPGQSLTLIATANQGSEATYESGFVIDKFPISRPNLTFSTLTVSNMSPEDSSIYLCSVVLRTGGQETQYFGPGTRLLVL.

Concerning this clonotype itself: The junction and the germline gene differ at one end; a read error may be behind it. The J gene is TRBJ2-5, the V gene TRBV6-2 or TRBV6-3; TRBD2 matches at 7 bases. This CDR3 is 17 amino acids long. From germline, CDR1 is MNHEY and CDR2 SVGEGT. This CDR3 reads CASSYPSSGTYQETQYF. The CDR3 DNA reads as TGTGCCAGTAGTTACCCCTCTAGCGGAACGTACCAAGAGACCCAGTACTTC.

A few counts support this clonotype. The genes are TRBV20-1 and TRBJ1-6; D is ambiguous. Trimming left V 3 bases short and J 7 bases short, with 13 bases between. Germline V CDR1 and CDR2: DFQATT, SNEGSKA (reference sequence). This CDR3 has 14 amino acids. The CDR3 DNA sequence: TGCAGTGCTAGCAGCCGGGGAGGGAATTCACCCCTCCACTTT. Translated, it gives CSASSRGGNSPLHF.